A selection of T cell receptor beta chains follows, all from one sample in a study of blood T cell repertoires in COVID-19. Measured with immunoSEQ multiplex PCR; TCRdb has only the in-frame clones, and not every one. The repertoire holds about 180,000 clones, with 82% as singletons. The sequenced sample was PBMCs or T cells enriched from blood (not recorded which). These receptors came from a man between 60 and 75 years old who had recovered from COVID-19. CDR3s include the opening cysteine and the closing phenylalanine or tryptophan. A D gene is named only where the DNA matches it firmly. Clone size is not always given. Where it is, it says once, few, many or a class for expanded clones.

abundance,d_gene,j_gene,v_gene,CDR3aa,CDR3nt
.,.,TRBJ1-3,TRBV25-1,CASSEGLNSGNTIYF,TGTGCCAGCAGTGAGGGACTGAACTCTGGAAACACCATATATTTT
few,TRBD1,TRBJ1-5,TRBV27,CASRRQGQFQPQHF,TGTGCCAGCCGTCGACAGGGTCAATTTCAGCCCCAGCATTTT
.,TRBD2,TRBJ2-3,TRBV28,CASSFRLAGGYTDTQYF,TGTGCCAGCAGTTTTAGACTAGCGGGGGGGTACACAGATACGCAGTATTTT
.,TRBD2,TRBJ2-1,TRBV9,CASSVGLAGGAANEQFF,TGTGCCAGCAGCGTAGGACTAGCGGGAGGAGCCGCCAATGAGCAGTTCTTC
.,TRBD1,TRBJ1-1,TRBV10-3,CAIKQGVRDTEAFF,TGTGCCATCAAACAGGGGGTGCGGGACACTGAAGCTTTCTTT
.,TRBD1,TRBJ2-2,TRBV19,CASRDRGKTGELFF,TGTGCCAGTAGGGACAGGGGAAAAACCGGGGAGCTGTTTTTT
.,TRBD2,TRBJ2-1,TRBV7-2,CASSPVATSGSNEQFF,TGTGCCAGCAGCCCAGTCGCTACTAGCGGGAGCAATGAGCAGTTCTTC
.,TRBD1,TRBJ1-5,TRBV28,CASSLGQGAMRLGQPQHF,TGTGCCAGCAGTTTGGGCCAGGGGGCGATGAGGTTGGGTCAGCCCCAGCATTTT
.,TRBD1,TRBJ2-1,TRBV4-1,CASSQDDRGDEQFF,TGCGCCAGCAGCCAAGATGACAGGGGAGACGAGCAGTTCTTC
.,TRBD2,TRBJ2-1,TRBV6-5,CASSPRGKAGEFF,TGTGCCAGCAGCCCCAGAGGTAAAGCGGGGGAGTTCTTC
.,.,TRBJ2-1,TRBV9,CASSVGAWNEQFF,TGTGCCAGCAGCGTAGGGGCCTGGAATGAGCAGTTCTTC
.,.,TRBJ1-5,TRBV5-1,CASSLDSYSNQPQHF,TGCGCCAGCAGCTTGGACAGTTATAGCAATCAGCCCCAGCATTTT
.,.,TRBJ2-5,TRBV3-1/TRBV3-2,CASSQLAAYQETQYF,TGTGCCAGCAGCCAACTGGCGGCCTACCAAGAGACCCAGTACTTC
.,TRBD2,TRBJ2-3,TRBV4-1,CASSQALGGRGDTQYF,TGCGCCAGCAGCCAAGCACTTGGCGGGAGGGGAGATACGCAGTATTTT
.,.,TRBJ2-1,TRBV5-6,CASSLARGNEQFF,TGTGCCAGCAGCTTGGCTAGGGGAAATGAGCAGTTCTTC
.,.,TRBJ1-3,TRBV28,CASSFKGRNTIYF,TGTGCCAGCAGTTTTAAGGGGAGGAACACCATATATTTT
.,.,TRBJ1-2,TRBV3-1/TRBV3-2,CASSQTGYGYTF,TGTGCCAGCAGCCAAACCGGCTATGGCTACACCTTC
.,TRBD1,TRBJ2-7,TRBV7-9,CASSLGTGGEQYF,TGTGCCAGCAGCTTAGGGACAGGGGGCGAGCAGTACTTC
.,.,TRBJ2-7,TRBV7-6,CASSLVADFGEQYF,TGTGCCAGCAGCTTAGTTGCGGACTTTGGGGAGCAGTACTTC
many,.,TRBJ1-1,TRBV28,CASAENTEAFF,TGTGCCAGCGCAGAGAACACTGAAGCTTTCTTT
.,TRBD2,TRBJ2-1,TRBV11-3,CASSSSSGRVNEQFF,TGTGCCAGCAGCTCCTCTAGCGGGAGGGTGAATGAGCAGTTCTTC
few,TRBD2,TRBJ2-7,TRBV9,CASSGRESSYEQYF,TGTGCCAGCAGCGGGCGGGAGAGCTCCTACGAGCAGTACTTC
.,TRBD1,TRBJ2-7,TRBV5-8,CASSRTGGTYEQYF,TGTGCCAGCAGCCGGACAGGGGGAACCTACGAGCAGTACTTC
.,.,TRBJ2-7,TRBV5-6,CASSFPGQSYEQYF,TGTGCCAGCAGCTTCCCGGGACAAAGCTACGAGCAGTACTTC
.,.,TRBJ2-3,TRBV30,CAWSVRGGQWDTQYF,TGTGCCTGGAGTGTTAGGGGGGGCCAGTGGGATACGCAGTATTTT
.,TRBD1,TRBJ1-5,TRBV28,CASGTGDHQPQHF,TGTGCCAGCGGGACAGGGGACCATCAGCCCCAGCATTTT
.,.,TRBJ1-4,TRBV4-2,CASSATGAGDEKLFF,TGTGCCAGCAGCGCTACGGGGGCGGGGGATGAAAAACTGTTTTTT
.,.,TRBJ2-2,TRBV24-1,CATSRDRRFPNTGELFF,TGTGCCACCAGTCGAGACAGAAGATTCCCGAACACCGGGGAGCTGTTTTTT
.,.,TRBJ2-5,TRBV3-1/TRBV3-2,CASSPFSGGQETQYF,TGTGCCAGCAGCCCGTTTTCAGGAGGGCAAGAGACCCAGTACTTC
.,TRBD2,TRBJ2-7,TRBV6-1,CASSEGWGGAYEQYF,TGTGCCAGCAGTGAAGGTTGGGGGGGGGCCTACGAGCAGTACTTC
.,.,TRBJ1-5,TRBV19,CASTQYSNQPQHF,TGTGCCAGTACTCAGTATAGCAATCAGCCCCAGCATTTT